The 29 T cell receptor beta chains listed next were all sequenced from one sample in a study of sequential checkpoint blockade in melanoma. Treatment of the sample: randomized to nivolumab then ipilimumab (arm A) or the reverse (arm B). Clones were read by immunoSEQ multiplex PCR, and TCRdb kept only the in-frame ones, dropping some. In the table there are under 15,000 clones, over 65% of which are singletons. The sample here was CD8+ T cells sorted from blood (inferred from file names), taken from a patient given nivolumab and ipilimumab in sequence. These receptors came from a human donor with melanoma.

The chain is built from TRBV7-2 and TRBJ2-7, with 7 bases identical to TRBD1. The V and J ends lost 3 bases and 5 bases, in that order; junction bases with no gene match: 4. The CDR3 loop spans 13 amino acids. Looked up from germline, CDR1 is SGHTA and CDR2 is FQGNSA. As DNA, the CDR3 is TGTGCCAGCAGCTTTTCAGGGGGTAACGAGCAGTACTTC. As protein: CASSFSGGNEQYF.

V is TRBV5-5 and J is TRBJ1-1; D unclear. Germline lookup yields CDR1 SGHKS and CDR2 YYEKEE (reference sequence). V lost 4 bases and J 6 bases, leaving 19 bases between the germline ends. The CDR3 is 15 amino acids. This CDR3 is CASSVNTGPLAEAFF. CDR3 DNA sequence: TGTGCCAGCAGCGTCAATACCGGGCCACTAGCTGAAGCTTTCTTT. Drawing the rest from reference TRBV5-5 and TRBJ1-1, the complete variable domain is DAGVTQSPTHLIKTRGQQVTLRCSPISGHKSVSWYQQVLGQGPQFIFQYYEKEERGRGNFPDRFSARQFPNYSSELNVNALLLGDSALYLCASSVNTGPLAEAFFGQGTRLTVV.

J is TRBJ1-1 and V is TRBV7-9; no reliable D call. The CDR3 runs 15 residues. With 0 bases removed from V and 4 bases from J, the gap between germline ends came to 12 bases. Germline lookup yields CDR1 SEHNR and CDR2 FQNEAQ (reference sequence). CDR3: CASSLALAGSTEAFF. As DNA, the CDR3 is TGTGCCAGCAGCTTAGCGCTGGCGGGATCCACTGAAGCTTTCTTT.

The genes are TRBV9 and TRBJ1-5, with a tentative D call TRBD1 (5 bases). Germline V gene data show CDR1 as SGDLS and CDR2 as YYNGEE. The CDR3 has 14 amino acids. V was shortened by 0 bases and J by 6 bases, with 10 bases between the two germline ends. Written as DNA, the CDR3 is TGTGCCAGCAGCGTAGATTGGGGGGGTCAGCCCCAGCATTTT. Protein: CASSVDWGGQPQHF.

This sequence joins TRBV7-9 and TRBJ2-1, with 11 nucleotides matching TRBD2. The V segment lost 5 bases and the J segment 4 bases; nucleotides outside the gene matches: 7. CDR1 is SEHNR, CDR2 FQNEAQ, per germline (reference sequence). The CDR3 has 16 residues. This CDR3 reads CASSIPTSGIYNEQFF. The DNA for the CDR3 is TGTGCCAGCAGCATTCCGACTAGCGGGATTTACAATGAGCAGTTCTTC.

The V gene is TRBV5-6, the J gene TRBJ1-1; D remains unclear. Germline CDR1 is SGHDT and CDR2 is YYEEEE. Trimming stripped 2 bases from V and 5 bases from J, with 4 bases between. This CDR3 contains 11 residues. Written as DNA, the CDR3 is TGTGCCAGCAGCTTCGCGACTGAAGCTTTCTTT. Amino acid sequence: CASSFATEAFF.

The chain is built from TRBV30 and TRBJ1-1; 8 nucleotides agree with TRBD1. The trim removed 3 bases at V and 2 bases at J, leaving 2 bases unmatched. This CDR3 is built from 13 residues. Germline V gene data show CDR1 as GTSNPN and CDR2 as SVGIG (reference sequence). The CDR3 region is CAWRDRDNTEAFF. The CDR3 DNA sequence: TGTGCCTGGAGGGACAGGGATAACACTGAAGCTTTCTTT.

This chain connects TRBV7-9 to TRBJ1-4; D is undetermined. The CDR3 is made up of 15 amino acids. CDR1 and CDR2 (germline): SEHNR, FQNEAQ (reference sequence). V lost 6 bases and J lost 0, with 11 bases in between. DNA of the CDR3: TGTGCCAGCAGGGGCAGCTTTGCAACTAATGAAAAACTGTTTTTT. Protein product: CASRGSFATNEKLFF.

The V and J genes are TRBV27 and TRBJ1-5, with TRBD1 matching 11 bases. J was trimmed by 3 bases and V by 5 bases; bases with no gene match: 9. The CDR3 has 17 residues. The germline gives CDR1 MNHEY, CDR2 SMNVEV (reference sequence). The CDR3 DNA reads TGTGCCAGCAGTCCGGACAGGGGGCATGAGGACAATCAGCCCCAGCATTTT. Protein product: CASSPDRGHEDNQPQHF.

The V and J genes are TRBV5-4 and TRBJ2-3; 13 bases are a match to TRBD2. V was pared by 3 bases and J by 1 base, with 2 bases of the junction left unmatched. Germline CDR1 and CDR2: SGHNT and YYREEE (reference sequence). The CDR3 runs 16 residues. The CDR3 sequence is CASSSGTSGGTDTQYF. CDR3 DNA sequence: TGTGCCAGCAGCTCCGGGACTAGCGGGGGCACAGATACGCAGTATTTT.

V usage is TRBV5-1 and J usage is TRBJ1-3; tentatively, D is TRBD1 (5 bases). The length of the CDR3 is 17 residues. The germline V gene has CDR1 SGHRS and CDR2 YFSETQ. V was shortened by 3 bases and J by 1 base, with 17 bases between the two germline ends. The CDR3 region is CASSSLPPGLSGNTIYF. The CDR3 region has the DNA TGCGCCAGCAGCTCCCTCCCGCCGGGACTATCTGGAAACACCATATATTTT.

About this clone itself: The same CDR3 also results from other DNA sequences found in this sample. The V gene is TRBV18, the J gene TRBJ2-1, with 7 bases fitting TRBD1. Germline V gene lookup returns CDR1 KGHSH and CDR2 LQKENI. J was trimmed by 4 bases and V by 3 bases; bases with no gene match: 9. The length of the CDR3 is 16 residues. CDR3 in amino acids: CASSPTTGTAYNEQFF. The DNA for the CDR3 is TGTGCCAGCTCACCCACGACCGGGACAGCGTACAATGAGCAGTTCTTC.

The table lists this clone with a few counts. The rearrangement uses TRBV7-8 and TRBJ1-5; D unresolved. V lost 1 base and J 7 bases, leaving 8 bases between the germline ends. This CDR3 spans 13 amino acids. Germline V gene lookup returns CDR1 SGHVS and CDR2 FQNEAQ. The CDR3 loop is CASSLGGGQPQHF. CDR3 sequence (DNA): TGTGCCAGCAGCTTAGGGGGAGGACAGCCCCAGCATTTT.

This clone was seen more than once but under ten times. J is TRBJ2-7 and V is TRBV11-3, with D uncertain. The CDR3 sequence is 15 residues long. The V end was cut by 1 base, the J end by 3 bases, with 13 bases between. Germline-derived CDR1 and CDR2 are SGHNT and YENEEA. The DNA for the CDR3 is TGTGCCAGCAGCTTAGCGGCGGTTTCCATCTACGAGCAGTACTTC. Protein: CASSLAAVSIYEQYF.

The chain carries TRBV7-6 and TRBJ2-7, with TRBD2 identical over 7 bases. V lost 1 base and J lost 3; bases outside the gene matches: 6. Germline lookup yields CDR1 SGHVS and CDR2 FNYEAQ. CDR3 length: 15 residues. Here the CDR3 DNA reads TGTGCCAGCAGCTTAGGTACTAGCGCCGGCTACGAGCAGTACTTC. It translates to CASSLGTSAGYEQYF. The whole variable domain, remainder taken from reference TRBV7-6 and TRBJ2-7, is GAGVSQSPRYKVTKRGQDVALRCDPISGHVSLYWYRQALGQGPEFLTYFNYEAQQDKSGLPNDRFSAERPEGSISTLTIQRTEQRDSAMYRCASSLGTSAGYEQYFGPGTRLTVT.

On this clone: Germline and junction disagree at one end, which may indicate a read error. The chain carries TRBV4-1 and TRBJ2-7; D not certain. The CDR3 contains 14 residues. From germline, CDR1 is MGHRA and CDR2 YSYEKL. CDR3 bases: TGTGCCAGCAGCCAAGATAGTGATGGCTACGAGCAGTACTTC. Its protein is CASSQDSDGYEQYF.

The V gene is TRBV19, the J gene TRBJ2-1, with 9 positions matching TRBD2. The trim removed 5 bases at V and 8 bases at J, leaving 13 bases unmatched. This CDR3 has 16 amino acids. CDR1 LNHDA and CDR2 SQIVND come from the germline V gene (reference sequence). CDR3 residues: CASSPWGAGGYDEQFF. CDR3 in DNA: TGTGCCAGTAGTCCCTGGGGAGCGGGGGGCTATGATGAGCAGTTCTTC.

The V call is TRBV10-1, the J call TRBJ2-2; 9 nucleotides align to TRBD1. Germline V gene lookup returns CDR1 WNHNN and CDR2 SYGVQD (reference sequence). The J segment lost 0 bases and the V segment lost 2 bases, leaving 1 base of the junction unmatched. This CDR3 contains 16 residues. CDR3 nucleotides: TGCGCCAGCAGTGAGACAGGGGGCGCGAACACCGGGGAGCTGTTTTTT. Residues: CASSETGGANTGELFF.

The genes are TRBV29-1 and TRBJ2-3, with TRBD2 matching over 7 bases. The ends lost 7 bases at V and 0 bases at J; junction bases unmatched: 4. The CDR3 sequence is 13 residues long. Germline lookup yields CDR1 SQVTM and CDR2 ANQGSEA. This chain's CDR3 is CSGEGLSTDTQYF. Written as DNA, the CDR3 is TGCAGCGGGGAGGGACTGAGCACAGATACGCAGTATTTT.

V gene TRBV2 combines with J gene TRBJ2-3, with TRBD2 identical over 8 bases. CDR1 is SNHLY and CDR2 is FYNNEI in the germline V gene. After removal of 6 bases from V and 3 bases from J, the junction contained 8 bases not matched to a gene. CDR3 length: 15 residues. CDR3 residues: CASRAGRGETDTQYF. As DNA, the CDR3 is TGTGCCAGCAGGGCCGGGAGGGGCGAGACAGATACGCAGTATTTT.

This chain links TRBV14 with TRBJ2-7; D is unresolved. In germline, CDR1 is SGHDN, CDR2 FVKESK. Trimming cost V 3 bases and J 3 bases, with 15 bases left between them. This CDR3 region has 15 residues. The DNA of the CDR3 is TGTGCCAGCAGCCAGGGCCCTCTCCCATTCTACGAGCAGTACGTC. It codes for CASSQGPLPFYEQYV.

This rearrangement joins TRBV6-1 to TRBJ2-3; perhaps TRBD1 as D (6 bases). The germline V and J ends were trimmed by 0 bases and 0 bases, with 16 bases remaining between them. The CDR3 totals 18 residues. The germline V gene has CDR1 MNHNS and CDR2 SASEGT. The CDR3 here is CASSEARWTAYSTDTQYF. The CDR3, as DNA: TGTGCCAGCAGTGAAGCGCGTTGGACAGCTTATAGCACAGATACGCAGTATTTT.

The chain combines TRBV7-9 with TRBJ2-7; the match to TRBD2 covers 8 bases. Trimming removed 8 bases from V and 3 bases from J; junction bases left unmatched: 12. This CDR3 region has 15 residues. The germline V gene has CDR1 SEHNR and CDR2 FQNEAQ (reference sequence). The CDR3 region has the DNA TGTGCCAGCTGCCTAGGAACTAGCGGTCTCTACGAGCAGTACTTC. Its translation: CASCLGTSGLYEQYF.

Here the CDR3 reads CASSLSAGGSGYTF. The CDR3 DNA reads TGTGCCAGCAGTTTATCCGCGGGGGGGTCCGGCTACACCTTC. The chain combines TRBV27 with TRBJ1-2; D may be TRBD1 (5 bases). V was clipped by 0 bases and J by 8 bases, with 13 bases between them. The germline gives CDR1 MNHEY, CDR2 SMNVEV (reference sequence). There are 14 residues in the CDR3.

The CDR3 DNA reads TGCGCCAGCAGCTCCGGGACTAGCGGGTGGGATGGCGAGCAGTACTTC. Amino acid sequence: CASSSGTSGWDGEQYF. V usage is TRBV5-1 and J usage is TRBJ2-5, with 12 positions matching TRBD2. Near its end, the DNA agrees better with TRBJ2-7, so the J call may be wrong. Germline V CDR1 and CDR2: SGHRS, YFSETQ. This CDR3 comprises 16 residues.

In this sample, this clone turned up a few times. This rearrangement joins TRBV7-6 to TRBJ2-1; 9 bases match TRBD1. Per germline, CDR1 SGHVS and CDR2 FNYEAQ. This CDR3 spans 16 amino acids. After removal of 5 bases from V and 10 bases from J, the junction contained 15 bases not matched to a gene. DNA for the CDR3: TGTGCCAGCAGCGAAAACCCGGGACAGGGAATTCCCGAGCAGTTCTTC. It translates to CASSENPGQGIPEQFF.

The rearrangement links TRBV29-1 to TRBJ1-2; a weak D match, TRBD1 (5 bases). The CDR3 is 14 residues long. CDR1 and CDR2 from the germline V gene are SQVTM and ANQGSEA. The ends were cut back, 4 bases at V and 3 bases at J, with 15 bases in the middle. CDR3 amino acids: CSVAPLDSHYGYTF. CDR3 DNA: TGCAGCGTTGCTCCTCTTGACAGCCACTATGGCTACACCTTC.

The V gene is TRBV27, the J gene TRBJ2-1, with a weak D call TRBD1 (5 bases). Germline V gives CDR1 MNHEY, CDR2 SMNVEV (reference sequence). This CDR3 is built from 13 residues. Trimming removed 5 bases at V and 5 bases at J, with 10 bases between. In DNA, the CDR3 is TGTGCCAGCAGTACCCGGACACACAATGAGCAGTTCTTC. As protein: CASSTRTHNEQFF.

In this sample, this clone turned up a few times. The chain couples TRBV9 to TRBJ2-7; D not resolved. Germline CDR1 and CDR2: SGDLS and YYNGEE. This CDR3 contains 13 residues. V was trimmed by 4 bases and J by 6 bases, leaving 14 bases between them. As DNA, the CDR3 is TGTGCCAGCAGCCCCCTCTCTCGAGGCGAGCAGTACTTC. Translating it yields CASSPLSRGEQYF.